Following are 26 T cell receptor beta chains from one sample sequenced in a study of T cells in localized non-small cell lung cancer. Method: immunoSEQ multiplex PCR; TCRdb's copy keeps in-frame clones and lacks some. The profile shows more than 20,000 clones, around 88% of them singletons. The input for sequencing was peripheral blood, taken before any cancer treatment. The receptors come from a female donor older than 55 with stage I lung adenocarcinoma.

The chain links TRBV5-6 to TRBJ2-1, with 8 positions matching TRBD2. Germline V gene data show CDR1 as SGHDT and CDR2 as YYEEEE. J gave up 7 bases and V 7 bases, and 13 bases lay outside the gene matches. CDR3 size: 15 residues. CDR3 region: CASGTLGGRWNEQFF. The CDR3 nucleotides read TGTGCCAGCGGAACTCTCGGCGGGAGGTGGAATGAGCAGTTCTTC.

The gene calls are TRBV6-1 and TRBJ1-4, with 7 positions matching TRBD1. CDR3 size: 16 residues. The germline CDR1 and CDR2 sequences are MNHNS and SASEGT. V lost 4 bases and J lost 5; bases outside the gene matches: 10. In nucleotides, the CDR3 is TGTGCCAGCAGTGTGGGCAGGGGGGCAGTGAATGAAAAACTGTTTTTT. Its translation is CASSVGRGAVNEKLFF.

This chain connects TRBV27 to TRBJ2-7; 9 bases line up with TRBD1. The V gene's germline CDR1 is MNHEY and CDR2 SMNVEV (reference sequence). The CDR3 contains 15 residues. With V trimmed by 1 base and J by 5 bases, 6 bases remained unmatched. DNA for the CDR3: TGTGCCAGCAGTTTATGGGGGACAGGGTTGAACGAGCAGTACTTC. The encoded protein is CASSLWGTGLNEQYF.

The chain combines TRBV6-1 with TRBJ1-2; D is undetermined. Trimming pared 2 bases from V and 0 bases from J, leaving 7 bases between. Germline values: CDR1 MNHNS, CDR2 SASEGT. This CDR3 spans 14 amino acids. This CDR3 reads CASSEYDSNYGYTF. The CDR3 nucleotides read TGTGCCAGCAGTGAATACGATTCTAACTATGGCTACACCTTC.

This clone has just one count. As DNA, the CDR3 is TGTGCCAGCAGGGTACCCGGGACAGGGGCTGGCTACACCTTC. Translating gives CASRVPGTGAGYTF. The chain joins TRBV6-1 to TRBJ1-2; 10 bases line up with TRBD1. V lost 6 bases to trimming and J lost 7 bases; unmatched junction nucleotides: 8. In germline, CDR1 is MNHNS, CDR2 SASEGT. The CDR3 runs to 14 residues.

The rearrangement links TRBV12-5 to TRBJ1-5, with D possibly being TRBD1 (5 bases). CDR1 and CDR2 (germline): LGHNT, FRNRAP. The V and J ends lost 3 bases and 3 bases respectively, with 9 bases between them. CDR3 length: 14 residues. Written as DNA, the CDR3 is TGTGCTAGTGGTTTTACGGGGGTCAATCAGCCCCAGCATTTT. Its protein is CASGFTGVNQPQHF.

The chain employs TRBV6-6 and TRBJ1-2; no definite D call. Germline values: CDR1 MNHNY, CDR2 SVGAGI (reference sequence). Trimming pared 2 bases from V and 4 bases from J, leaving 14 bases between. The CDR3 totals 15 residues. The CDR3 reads CASSYPLKGGYGYTF. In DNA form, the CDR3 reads TGTGCCAGCAGTTACCCCCTTAAGGGAGGCTATGGCTACACCTTC.

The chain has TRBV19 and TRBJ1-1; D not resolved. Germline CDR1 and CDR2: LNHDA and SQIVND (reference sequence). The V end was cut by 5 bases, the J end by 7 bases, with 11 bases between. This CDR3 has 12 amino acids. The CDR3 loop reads CASSLSAGEAFF. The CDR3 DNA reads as TGTGCCAGTAGTTTGTCCGCCGGTGAAGCTTTCTTT.

The CDR3: CASTKPGQGTSYTF. CDR3 in DNA: TGTGCCAGCACCAAACCGGGACAGGGTACTAGCTACACCTTC. The rearrangement links TRBV9 to TRBJ1-2, with 9 nucleotides matching TRBD1. This CDR3 region has 14 residues. V was clipped by 6 bases and J by 9 bases; unmatched bases: 12. Per germline, CDR1 SGDLS and CDR2 YYNGEE.

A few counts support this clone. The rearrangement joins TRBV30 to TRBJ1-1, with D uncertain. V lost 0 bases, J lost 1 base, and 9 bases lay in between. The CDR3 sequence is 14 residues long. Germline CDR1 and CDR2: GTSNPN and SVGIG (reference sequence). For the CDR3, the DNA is TGTGCCTGGAGTGTAGGACTGGGGAACACTGAAGCTTTCTTT. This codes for CAWSVGLGNTEAFF.

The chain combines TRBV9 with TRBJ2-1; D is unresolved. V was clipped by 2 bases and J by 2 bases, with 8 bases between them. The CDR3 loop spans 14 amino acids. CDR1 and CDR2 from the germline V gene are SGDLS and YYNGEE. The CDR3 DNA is TGTGCCAGCAGCGTGATTACTGCCTACAATGAGCAGTTCTTC. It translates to CASSVITAYNEQFF.

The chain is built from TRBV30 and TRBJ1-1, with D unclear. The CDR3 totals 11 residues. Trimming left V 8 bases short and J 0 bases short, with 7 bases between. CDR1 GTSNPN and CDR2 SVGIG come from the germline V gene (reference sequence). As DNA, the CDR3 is TGTGCCCACCGGATGAACACTGAAGCTTTCTTT. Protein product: CAHRMNTEAFF.

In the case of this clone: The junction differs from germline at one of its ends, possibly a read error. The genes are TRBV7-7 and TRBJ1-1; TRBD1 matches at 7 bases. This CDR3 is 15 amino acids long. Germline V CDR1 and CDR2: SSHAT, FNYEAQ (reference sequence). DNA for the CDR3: TGTGCTAGCAGCCCCATACAGGGGATGAACACTGAAGCTTTCTTT. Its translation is CASSPIQGMNTEAFF.

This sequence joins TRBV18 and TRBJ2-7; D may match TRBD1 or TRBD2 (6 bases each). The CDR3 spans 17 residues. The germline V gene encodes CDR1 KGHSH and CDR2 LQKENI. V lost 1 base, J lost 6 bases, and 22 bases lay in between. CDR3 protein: CASSPRSSSGAVSEQYF. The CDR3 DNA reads TGTGCCAGCTCACCACGATCTTCTTCGGGGGCAGTTTCCGAGCAGTACTTC.

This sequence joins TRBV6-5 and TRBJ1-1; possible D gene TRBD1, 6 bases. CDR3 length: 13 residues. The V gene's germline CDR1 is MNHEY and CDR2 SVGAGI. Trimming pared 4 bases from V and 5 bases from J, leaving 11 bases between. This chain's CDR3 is CASSSWTDTEAFF. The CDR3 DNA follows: TGTGCCAGCAGTTCCTGGACAGATACTGAAGCTTTCTTT.

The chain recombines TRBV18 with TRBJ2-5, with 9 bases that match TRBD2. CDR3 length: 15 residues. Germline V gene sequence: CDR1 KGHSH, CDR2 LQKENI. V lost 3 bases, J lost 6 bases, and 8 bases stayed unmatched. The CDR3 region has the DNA TGTGCCAGCTCACCCGAGCTAGCGGGACTAAAGACCCAGTACTTC. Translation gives CASSPELAGLKTQYF.

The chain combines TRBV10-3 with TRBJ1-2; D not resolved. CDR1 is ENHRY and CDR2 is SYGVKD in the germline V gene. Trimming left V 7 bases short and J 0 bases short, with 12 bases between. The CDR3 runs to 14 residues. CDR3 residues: CAIKRETTNYGYTF. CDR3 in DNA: TGTGCCATCAAGCGCGAGACCACTAACTATGGCTACACCTTC.

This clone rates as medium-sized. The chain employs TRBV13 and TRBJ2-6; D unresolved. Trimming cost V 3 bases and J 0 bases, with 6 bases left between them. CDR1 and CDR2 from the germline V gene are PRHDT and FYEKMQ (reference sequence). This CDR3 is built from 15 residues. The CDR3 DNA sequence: TGTGCCAGCAGCTTTCAGTCCTCTGGGGCCAACGTCCTGACTTTC. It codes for CASSFQSSGANVLTF.

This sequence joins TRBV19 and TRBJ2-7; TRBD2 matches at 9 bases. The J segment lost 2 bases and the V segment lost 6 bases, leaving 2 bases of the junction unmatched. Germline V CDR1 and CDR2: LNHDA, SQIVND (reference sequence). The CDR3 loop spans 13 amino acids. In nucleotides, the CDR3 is TGTGCCAGTAGGAGCGGGGGGACCTACGAGCAGTACTTC. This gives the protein CASRSGGTYEQYF.

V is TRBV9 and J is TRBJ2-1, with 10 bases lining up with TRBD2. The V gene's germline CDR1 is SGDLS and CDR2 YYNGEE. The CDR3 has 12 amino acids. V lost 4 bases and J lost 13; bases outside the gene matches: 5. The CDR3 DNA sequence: TGTGCCAGCAGCCTTAGCGGGGGGCCTCAGTTCTTC. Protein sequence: CASSLSGGPQFF.

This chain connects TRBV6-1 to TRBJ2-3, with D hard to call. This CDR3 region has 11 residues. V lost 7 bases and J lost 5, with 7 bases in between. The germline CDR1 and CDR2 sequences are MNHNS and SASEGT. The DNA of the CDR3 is TGTGCCAGCACCGTCCTAGATACGCAGTATTTT. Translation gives CASTVLDTQYF.

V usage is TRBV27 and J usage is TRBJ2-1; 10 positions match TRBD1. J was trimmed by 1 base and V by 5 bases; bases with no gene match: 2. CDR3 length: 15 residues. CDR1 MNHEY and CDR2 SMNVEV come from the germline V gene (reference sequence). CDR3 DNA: TGTGCCAGCAGTGGGGACAGGGGATCCTACAATGAGCAGTTCTTC. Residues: CASSGDRGSYNEQFF.

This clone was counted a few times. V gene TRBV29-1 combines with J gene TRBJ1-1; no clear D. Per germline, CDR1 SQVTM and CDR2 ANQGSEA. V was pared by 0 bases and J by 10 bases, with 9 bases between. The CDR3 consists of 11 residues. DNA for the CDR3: TGCAGCGTTGAAGATTATGGAGGAGCTTTCTTT. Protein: CSVEDYGGAFF.

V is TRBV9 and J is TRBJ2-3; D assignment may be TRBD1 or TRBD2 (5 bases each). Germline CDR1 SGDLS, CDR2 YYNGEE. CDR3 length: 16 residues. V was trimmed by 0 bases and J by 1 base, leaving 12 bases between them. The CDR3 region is CASSVDPGRGTDTQYF. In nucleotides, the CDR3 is TGTGCCAGCAGCGTAGATCCGGGACGAGGCACAGATACGCAGTATTTT.

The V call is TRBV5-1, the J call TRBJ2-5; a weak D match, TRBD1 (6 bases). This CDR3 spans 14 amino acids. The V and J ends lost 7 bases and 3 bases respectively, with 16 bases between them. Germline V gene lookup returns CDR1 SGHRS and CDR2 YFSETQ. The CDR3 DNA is TGCGCCAGCGCTTCCCCCGGGACAAAAGAGACCCAGTACTTC. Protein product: CASASPGTKETQYF.

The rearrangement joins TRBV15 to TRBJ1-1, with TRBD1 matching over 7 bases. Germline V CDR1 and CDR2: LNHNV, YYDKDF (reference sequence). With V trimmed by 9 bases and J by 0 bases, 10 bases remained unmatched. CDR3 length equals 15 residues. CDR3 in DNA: TGTGCCACAAGTAAGGGACAGCTCTTGAACACTGAAGCTTTCTTT. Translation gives CATSKGQLLNTEAFF.